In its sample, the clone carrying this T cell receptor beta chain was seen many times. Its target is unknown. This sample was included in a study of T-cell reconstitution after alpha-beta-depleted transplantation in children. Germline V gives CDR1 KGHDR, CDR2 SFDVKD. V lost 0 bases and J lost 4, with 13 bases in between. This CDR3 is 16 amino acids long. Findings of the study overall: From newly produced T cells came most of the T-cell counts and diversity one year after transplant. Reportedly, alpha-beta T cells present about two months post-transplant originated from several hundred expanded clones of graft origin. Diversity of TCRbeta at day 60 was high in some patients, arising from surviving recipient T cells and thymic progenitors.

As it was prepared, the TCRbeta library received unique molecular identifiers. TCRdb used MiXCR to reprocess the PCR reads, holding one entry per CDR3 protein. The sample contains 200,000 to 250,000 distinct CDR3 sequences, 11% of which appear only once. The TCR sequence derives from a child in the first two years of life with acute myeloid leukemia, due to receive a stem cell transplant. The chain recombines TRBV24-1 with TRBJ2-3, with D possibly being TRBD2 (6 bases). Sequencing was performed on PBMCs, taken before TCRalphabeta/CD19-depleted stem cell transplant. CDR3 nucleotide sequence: TGTGCCACCAGTGATTTGGCAGGACTACAACCAGATACGCAGTATTTT. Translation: CATSDLAGLQPDTQYF.